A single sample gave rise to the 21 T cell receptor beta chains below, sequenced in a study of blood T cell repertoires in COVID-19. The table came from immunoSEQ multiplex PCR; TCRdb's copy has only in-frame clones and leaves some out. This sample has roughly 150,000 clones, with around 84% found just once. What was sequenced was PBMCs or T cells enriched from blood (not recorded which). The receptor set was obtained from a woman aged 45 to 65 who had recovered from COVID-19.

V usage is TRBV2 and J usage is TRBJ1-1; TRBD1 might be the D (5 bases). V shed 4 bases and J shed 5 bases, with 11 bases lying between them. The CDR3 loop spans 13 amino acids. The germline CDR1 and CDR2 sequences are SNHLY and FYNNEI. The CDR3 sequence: CASSGQPITEAFF. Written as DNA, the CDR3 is TGTGCCAGCAGTGGACAGCCTATAACTGAAGCTTTCTTT.

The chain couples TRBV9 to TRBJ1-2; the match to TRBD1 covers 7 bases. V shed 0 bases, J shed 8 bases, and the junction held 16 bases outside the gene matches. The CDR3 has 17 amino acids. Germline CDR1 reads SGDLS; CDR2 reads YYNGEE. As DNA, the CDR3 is TGTGCCAGCAGCGTAGACGCCCATTCACAGGGGCGATCAGGCTACACCTTC. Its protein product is CASSVDAHSQGRSGYTF.

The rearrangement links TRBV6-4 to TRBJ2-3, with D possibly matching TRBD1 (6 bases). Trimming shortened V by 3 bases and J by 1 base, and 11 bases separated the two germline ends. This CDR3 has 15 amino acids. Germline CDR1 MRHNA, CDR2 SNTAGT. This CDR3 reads CASSESGQRTDTQYF. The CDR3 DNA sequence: TGTGCCAGCAGTGAATCGGGACAACGCACAGATACGCAGTATTTT.

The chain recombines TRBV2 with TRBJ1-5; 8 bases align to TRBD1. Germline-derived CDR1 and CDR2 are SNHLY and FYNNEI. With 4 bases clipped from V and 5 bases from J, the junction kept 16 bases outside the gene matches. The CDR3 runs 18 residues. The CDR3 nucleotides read TGTGCCAGCAGTGTTTCAGGGGGCCTGTGGGGAGGGTATCAGCCCCAGCATTTT. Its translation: CASSVSGGLWGGYQPQHF.

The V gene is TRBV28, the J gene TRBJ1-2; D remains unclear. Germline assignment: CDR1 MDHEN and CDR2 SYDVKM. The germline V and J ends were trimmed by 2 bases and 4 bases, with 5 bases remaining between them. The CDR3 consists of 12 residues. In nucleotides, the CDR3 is TGTGCCAGCAGTTTAGGCAGCTATGGCTACACCTTC. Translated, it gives CASSLGSYGYTF.

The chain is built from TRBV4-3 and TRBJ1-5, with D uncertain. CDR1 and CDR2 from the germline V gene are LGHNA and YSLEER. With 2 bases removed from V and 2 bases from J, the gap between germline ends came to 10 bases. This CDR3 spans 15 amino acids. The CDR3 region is CASSQLQGGNQPQHF. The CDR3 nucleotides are TGCGCCAGCAGCCAACTTCAAGGAGGCAATCAGCCCCAGCATTTT.

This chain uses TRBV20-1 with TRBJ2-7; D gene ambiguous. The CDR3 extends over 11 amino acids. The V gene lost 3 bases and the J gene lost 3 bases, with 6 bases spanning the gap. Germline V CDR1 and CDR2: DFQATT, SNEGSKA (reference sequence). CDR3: CSASPLYEQYF. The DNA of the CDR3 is TGCAGTGCTAGTCCCCTCTACGAGCAGTACTTC.

The CDR3 protein is CASSIDILAGFYNEQFF. CDR3 sequence (DNA): TGTGCCAGTAGTATAGATATCCTAGCGGGGTTCTACAATGAGCAGTTCTTC. This chain joins TRBV19 and TRBJ2-1, with TRBD2 matching 9 bases. CDR3 length: 17 residues. V shed 0 bases, J shed 3 bases, and the junction held 6 bases outside the gene matches. CDR1 LNHDA and CDR2 SQIVND come from the germline V gene (reference sequence).

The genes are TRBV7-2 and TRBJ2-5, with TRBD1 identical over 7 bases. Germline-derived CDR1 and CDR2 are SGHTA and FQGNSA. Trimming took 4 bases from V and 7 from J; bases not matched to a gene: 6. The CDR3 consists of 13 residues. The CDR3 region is CASSWNRGRTQYF. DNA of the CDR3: TGTGCCAGCAGCTGGAACAGGGGACGGACCCAGTACTTC. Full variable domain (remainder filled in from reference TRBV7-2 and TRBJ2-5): GAGVSQSPSNKVTEKGKDVELRCDPISGHTALYWYRQSLGQGLEFLIYFQGNSAPDKSGLPSDRFSAERTGGSVSTLTIQRTQQEDSAVYLCASSWNRGRTQYFGPGTRLLVL.

CDR3 in amino acids: CASSLDRGGYGYTF. In nucleotides, the CDR3 is TGTGCCAGCAGTTTGGACAGGGGAGGCTATGGCTACACCTTC. This chain uses TRBV6-4 with TRBJ1-2, with 9 bases aligning to TRBD1. Trimming removed 5 bases from V and 4 bases from J; junction bases left unmatched: 5. Germline-derived CDR1 and CDR2 are MRHNA and SNTAGT. The CDR3 runs 14 residues.

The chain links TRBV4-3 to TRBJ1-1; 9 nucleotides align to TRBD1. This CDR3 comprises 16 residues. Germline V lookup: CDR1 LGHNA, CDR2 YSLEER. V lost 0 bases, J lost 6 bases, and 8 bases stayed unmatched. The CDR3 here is CASSQDLVGQGAEAFF. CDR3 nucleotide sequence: TGCGCCAGCAGCCAAGATCTAGTGGGACAGGGAGCTGAAGCTTTCTTT.

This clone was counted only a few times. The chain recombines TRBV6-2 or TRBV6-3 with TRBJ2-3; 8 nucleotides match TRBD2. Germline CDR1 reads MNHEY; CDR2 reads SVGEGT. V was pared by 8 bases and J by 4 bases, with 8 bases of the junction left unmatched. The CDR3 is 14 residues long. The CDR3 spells CASGRTGGPDTQYF. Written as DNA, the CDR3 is TGTGCCAGCGGCCGGACGGGAGGGCCAGATACGCAGTATTTT.

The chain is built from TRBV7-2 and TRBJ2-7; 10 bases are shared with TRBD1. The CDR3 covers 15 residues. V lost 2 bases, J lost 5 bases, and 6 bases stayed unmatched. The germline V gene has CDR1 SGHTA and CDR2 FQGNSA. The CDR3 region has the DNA TGTGCCAGCAGCTTATTGGGGACAGGGGTCAACGAGCAGTACTTC. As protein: CASSLLGTGVNEQYF.

The CDR3 DNA reads as TGTGCCAGCAGTTTTTCTTTACAAGAGACCCAGTACTTC. It translates to CASSFSLQETQYF. This chain links TRBV12-3 or TRBV12-4 with TRBJ2-5; no definite D call. This CDR3 has 13 amino acids. Trimming removed 3 bases from V and 2 bases from J, with 7 bases in between.

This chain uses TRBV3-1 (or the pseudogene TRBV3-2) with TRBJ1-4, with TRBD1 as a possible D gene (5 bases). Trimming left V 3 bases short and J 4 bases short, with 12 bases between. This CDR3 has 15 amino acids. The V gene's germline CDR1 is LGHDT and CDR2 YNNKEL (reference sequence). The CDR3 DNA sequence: TGTGCCAGCAGCCAGAGGACACCTAATAATGAAAAACTGTTTTTT. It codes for CASSQRTPNNEKLFF.

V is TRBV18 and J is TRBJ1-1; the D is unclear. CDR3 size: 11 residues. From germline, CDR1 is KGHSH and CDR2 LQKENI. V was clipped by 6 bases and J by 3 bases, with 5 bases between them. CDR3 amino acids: CASSPDTEAFF. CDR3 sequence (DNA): TGTGCCAGCTCCCCCGACACTGAAGCTTTCTTT.

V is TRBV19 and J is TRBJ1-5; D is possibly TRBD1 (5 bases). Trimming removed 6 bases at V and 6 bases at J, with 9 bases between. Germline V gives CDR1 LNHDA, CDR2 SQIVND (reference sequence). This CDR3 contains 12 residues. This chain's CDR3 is CASRFQGQPQHF. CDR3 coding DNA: TGTGCCAGTAGGTTTCAGGGTCAGCCCCAGCATTTT.

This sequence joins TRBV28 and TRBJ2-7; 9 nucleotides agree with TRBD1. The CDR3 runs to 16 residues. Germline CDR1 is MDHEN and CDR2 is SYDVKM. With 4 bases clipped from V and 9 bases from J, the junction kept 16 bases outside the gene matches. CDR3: CASSSAIPGQGSTQYF. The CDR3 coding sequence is TGTGCCAGCAGTTCCGCTATCCCCGGACAGGGGAGTACGCAGTACTTC.

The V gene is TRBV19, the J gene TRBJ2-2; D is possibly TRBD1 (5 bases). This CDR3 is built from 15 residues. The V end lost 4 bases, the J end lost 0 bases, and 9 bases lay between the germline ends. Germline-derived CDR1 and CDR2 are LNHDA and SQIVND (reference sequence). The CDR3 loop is CASSRSGSNTGELFF. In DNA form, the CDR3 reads TGTGCCAGTAGTAGATCAGGGTCGAACACCGGGGAGCTGTTTTTT.

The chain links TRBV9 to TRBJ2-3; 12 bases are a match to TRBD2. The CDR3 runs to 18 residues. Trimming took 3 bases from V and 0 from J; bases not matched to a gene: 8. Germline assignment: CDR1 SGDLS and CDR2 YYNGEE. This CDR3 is CASSEGLAGRSSTDTQYF. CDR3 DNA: TGTGCCAGCAGCGAAGGACTAGCGGGACGATCTAGCACAGATACGCAGTATTTT.

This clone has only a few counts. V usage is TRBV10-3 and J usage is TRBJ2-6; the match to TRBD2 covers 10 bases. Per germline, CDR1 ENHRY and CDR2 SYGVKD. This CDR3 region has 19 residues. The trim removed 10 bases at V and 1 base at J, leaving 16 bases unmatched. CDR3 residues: CASTRGVTSGLSGANVLTF. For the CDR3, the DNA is TGTGCCAGTACCAGGGGGGTGACTAGCGGGTTATCTGGGGCCAACGTCCTGACTTTC.